This TCR beta chain is from a study of cytomegalovirus exposure and HLA in healthy donors (dated by TCRdb to about 2017). General notes on the study: In an earlier analysis of fewer than 750 of the donors, 250 to 350 Gb of sequence data and some 120 million unique TCR beta sequences from 180 million or so T cells were reported. To predict cytomegalovirus infection status, the study brought together high-throughput TCR immunosequencing, statistical association of individual TCRs with disease status, and machine learning. Typing coverage varied by locus: roughly 629-640 donors for A, B, C, DRB1 and DQB1; about 520 for DQA1; around 610 for DPA1; approximately 450 for DPB1. Every discovery cohort repertoire had been produced on one sequencing platform. To study patterns of TCR occurrence, a later analysis re-analyzed previously published TCR beta repertoires from hundreds of donors and added high-resolution HLA genotyping. The study was designed to test whether signatures of past pathogen exposure could be identified by cataloging public T cell receptors. Donor age, sex, ethnicity and CMV serostatus were collected together with the repertoire data. Among about 400 genotyped donors of the cohort, an average of approximately 240,000 unique TCR beta nucleotide sequences was sequenced per donor, of which approximately 18% were non-productive. Several DR-DQ haplotypes were treated as single units for association and clustering because of strong linkage in the cohort. Rather than using new phenotypic data, the later analysis identified candidate immune exposures from TCR beta sequences and from how often those sequences occurred across donors. A later genetic analysis used genome-wide SNP genotypes for about 65% of the roughly 700 donors, treating that subset as a discovery cohort. Using immunosequencing, the study profiled T cell repertoires from 666 subjects and related those repertoires to cytomegalovirus serostatus. An earlier analysis of 500 to 650 of the donors applied high-throughput TCR beta sequencing to assess whether each TCR beta V gene segment acted as functional or pseudogenic. Approximately 300 gigabases of sequencing data and around 85 million unique TCR sequences made up an early release that covered 500 to 650 HLA-typed donors. Of the approximately 370 genotyped donors, 81% were placed in the genetic ancestry cluster associated with self-reported Caucasian donors. A separate validation cohort of roughly 120 different subjects was used in addition to the roughly 640-subject first cohort. HLA typing included class I and class II loci at four-digit resolution.

Library prep was done by the immunoSEQ multiplex PCR assay. For the multiplex PCR, a mixture combining 60 forward primers for TCR Vbeta segments and 13 reverse primers for TCR Jbeta segments was used. The CDR3 region of rearranged TCR beta genes was amplified from genomic DNA by a multiplex PCR assay. On the Illumina HiSeq System, the amplified TCR beta libraries were sequenced as 87-base-pair reads. Under the source paper's analysis protocol: In a later analysis, some 80 million unique TCR beta chains were counted across the approximately 670 repertoires, and approximately 11 million of these chains were shared by at least two donors. Raw reads were error-corrected and collapsed into unique sequences with a nearest-neighbor algorithm that merged closely related sequences to remove PCR and sequencing errors. V, D and J gene segments were assigned by aligning CDR3 sequences to IMGT reference sequences. Each retained sequence needed at least a six-nucleotide match to both a V gene segment and a J gene segment. A rearrangement counted as productive if the CDR3 had no stop codons and remained in frame with V and J, and every other rearrangement counted as non-productive. Following IMGT convention, CDR3 was defined as the stretch from the second conserved V-encoded cysteine up to the conserved J-encoded phenylalanine. Sequences without an unambiguous match to a single V gene segment were excluded from the earlier analysis of over 500 of the donors. In an earlier analysis of approximately 590 of the donors, V segments were called functional above 56.7% productive rearrangements and were called segregating when the between-donor standard deviation exceeded 5%. To diagnose cytomegalovirus status from the catalog of TCR beta chain sequences, a statistical classification framework was built. V and J gene assignment, in a later analysis, came from comparing TCR nucleotide sequences with IMGT/GENE-DB human TR gene sequences. Using the TCRdist pipeline, a later analysis assigned CDR3 sequences along with most-parsimonious VDJ recombination scenarios. A later analysis defined each TCR beta chain by its CDR3 amino acid sequence plus V-gene family, and excluded reads lacking a unique V-gene family. In a later analysis, 500 to 700 highly shared, low-generation-probability nucleotide sequences were removed to address suspected cross-contamination and a sequencing artifact. A later analysis calculated a clonal expansion index for each public chain from normalized within-repertoire ranks of inferred template counts. In a later analysis, generation probabilities were computed with a VDJ recombination model fitted to out-of-frame rearrangements, and the resulting probabilities were checked against IGoR. In a later analysis, hypergeometric tests were used to score TCR-TCR, TCR-HLA and TCR-CMV co-occurrence, with a repertoire-size bias correction applied to TCR pairs. False discovery rates were estimated in a later analysis by permuting HLA or CMV assignments 20 times. In a later analysis, co-occurring TCRs were grouped using DBSCAN, and TCRdist sequence similarity was added for clustering within HLA-allele-positive subsets. For co-occurrence clustering, repertoires with fewer than 30,000 or more than 120,000 public chains were excluded, along with 5 or 6 repertoires with anomalous nucleotide sharing. TCRdb took this table from immuneACCESS and kept in-frame rearrangements with V and J called. Such tables lack part of the clones; where checked against another copy, unresolved V genes explain under half of the gap, and the rest is unexplained. V and J calls plus clone size are reproduced from that table; the DNA served to infer D and trimming. Recorded for this sample are nearly 100,000 clones; approximately 76% of them occurred a single time. The top ten clonotypes cover roughly 19% of the sample.

V is clipped by 2 bases and J by 7 bases, and the sequence between their germline boundaries is 16 bases long. The germline V gene (reference sequence) specifies SGHKS as CDR1 and YYEKEE as CDR2. The CDR3 measures 14 amino acids from cysteine to phenylalanine. Only the CDR3 part of the read is kept: 42 bases, read in frame from the first base. About this clone: It lacks a known antigen. Base qualities are missing; no much larger clone stands one base away.

What the research found in general, with its limitations: The authors suggested that the approach could potentially be extended to other disease states and immunological phenotypes. Because counts were too low, 15 to 20 rarely observed V segments, including chromosome 9 orphons, were left out of the earlier analysis of about 620 of the donors. Only TCR beta chains were sequenced in this cohort, and the absence of alpha or paired-chain data limited detectable features. Most TCR sequences were observed very rarely across donors, whereas some public TCRs were present in many individuals. Because HLA typing was unavailable for some donors at each locus, only the typed subset was used in association tests. In a later analysis, around 17,000 TCR beta sequences were associated with specific HLA alleles at a false discovery rate of 0.05. A group of highly shared sequence variants was considered likely to be a technical artifact of the sequencing pipeline. In an earlier analysis of about 540 of the donors, most TCR beta V segments were observed in productive rearrangements about 87% or about 30% of the time, broadly matching IMGT annotations. An association between a missense DCLRE1C variant and V-gene and J-gene trimming of TCR beta chains was found in a later genetic analysis and replicated in an independent cohort. Most CMV-associated TCR beta chains appeared to be HLA-restricted in a later analysis, and the HLA associations seemed to be driven largely by CMV exposure. A later genetic analysis reported fewer N-insertions in productive TCRs among donors in an Asian-associated ancestry cluster than the roughly 640-donor mean. Three of the identified cytomegalovirus-associated TCR beta chains were confirmed in vitro to be specific for cytomegalovirus antigens. In the study, approximately 150 TCR beta chains were listed as associated with cytomegalovirus. A later analysis found that HLA-associated TCR beta chains were more clonally expanded and had lower generation probabilities than equally common non-associated chains. A later analysis reported that several top co-occurrence clusters appeared linked to parvovirus B19, influenza, CMV and Epstein-Barr virus. Immune exposure information for the cohort was limited to CMV serostatus. The classifier was reported to diagnose cytomegalovirus status with high specificity and sensitivity in both the original and validation cohorts. In a later analysis, TCR association rates were found to vary across HLA loci, with the most associated TCRs seen for DRB1 alleles and the fewest for HLA-C alleles. Linkage disequilibrium might explain the correlated functional status among segregating V segments, but an unknown experimental factor could not be ruled out. Because the 87-base-pair reads could not distinguish some IMGT-functional V segments, including TRBV6-2 and TRBV6-3, those segments were excluded. Roughly uniform sequencing depth across donors was assumed in presence/absence analyses, although this assumption may not hold. When HLA alleles, especially DR and DQ, strongly co-occurred, TCR associations were difficult to assign to individual alleles. A further reported finding was that TCR beta sequences accurately predicted the HLA-A and HLA-B alleles for most subjects in the first cohort.

The cohort consisted of 666 healthy bone marrow donors. All cohort members were sampled while nominally healthy, although unrecorded immune exposures were likely present. The donor was CMV seropositive and was included in the group of some 290 seropositive cohort members. A peripheral blood sample was provided by each donor, and peripheral blood mononuclear cells were used for TCR beta sequencing. The Qiagen DNeasy Blood Extraction Kit was used to extract genomic DNA from the blood cell samples. The clonotype comes from a woman aged 55-69 years in good health and CMV-seropositive. Material: PBMCs. The chain couples TRBV5-5 to TRBJ2-7, with TRBD1 tentatively as D gene (6 bases match). DNA sequence: TGTGCCAGCAGCTTAAACCAGGGGTTTCGGGAGCAGTACTTC. Translated, this is CASSLNQGFREQYF.